The entry below gives a single TCR beta chain sequence along with its context. This sample was taken from a study of blood T cells in healthy people across ages. The second PCR ran about 6 to 12 cycles with a sample-barcoded 5' primer and J-beta primers. Each CDR3 protein gets one entry after TCRdb re-called the 5' RACE reads with MiXCR. The sample carries 450,000 to 600,000 distinct CDR3 sequences, about 27% recorded once. The CDR3 contains 9 residues. CDR1 and CDR2 (germline): MNHEY, SMNVEV (reference sequence). V lost 8 bases and J lost 8, with 6 bases in between. This same sample was also part of a study on T cells of mothers and their children.

The sample comprised blood. This clonotype was obtained from a boy aged 2-9 years in good health. The rearrangement uses TRBV27 and TRBJ1-2; D unresolved. The CDR3 protein is CASEFGYTF. As DNA, the CDR3 is TGTGCCAGCGAGTTCGGCTACACCTTC.